The 17 T cell receptor beta chains below come from one sample, sequenced in a study of PD-1 blockade in mismatch repair-deficient tumors. TCRdb's copy holds only in-frame clones and misses some; the assay was immunoSEQ multiplex PCR. This table holds around 110,000 clones, over 60% found once. The sequencing used peripheral blood, collected just over 59 weeks after starting pembrolizumab. These receptors came from an adult with mismatch repair-deficient cancer.

The gene calls are TRBV2 and TRBJ2-7, with TRBD1 matching over 9 bases. Trimming at V came to 2 bases and at J to 4 bases, leaving 6 bases not matched to a gene. This CDR3 comprises 15 residues. CDR1 and CDR2 from the germline V gene are SNHLY and FYNNEI. This chain's CDR3 is CASSERPGQGYEQYF. CDR3 coding DNA: TGTGCCAGCAGTGAACGCCCGGGACAGGGATACGAGCAGTACTTC.

Here the CDR3 DNA reads TGTGCCAGCTCACGGACAGGGGATGAGACCCAGTACTTC. This codes for CASSRTGDETQYF. The rearrangement uses TRBV18 and TRBJ2-5; the match to TRBD1 covers 9 bases. CDR3 size: 13 residues. Unmatched junction bases numbered 2, after V lost 4 bases and J lost 5 bases. The germline gives CDR1 KGHSH, CDR2 LQKENI.

In its sample, this clone was seen a few times. The chain uses TRBV7-8 and TRBJ2-2, with D unresolved. Germline V gene data show CDR1 as SGHVS and CDR2 as FQNEAQ. V was trimmed by 5 bases and J by 5 bases, leaving 15 bases between them. CDR3 length equals 15 residues. The CDR3 here is CASSRSPGFTGELFF. CDR3 nucleotide sequence: TGTGCCAGCAGCCGAAGTCCCGGATTTACCGGGGAGCTGTTTTTT.

CDR3 sequence: CASSSSGRNTGELFF. In nucleotides, the CDR3 is TGTGCCAGCAGTTCTAGCGGTCGGAACACCGGGGAGCTGTTTTTT. The chain links TRBV27 to TRBJ2-2; 7 bases map to TRBD2. The germline V gene encodes CDR1 MNHEY and CDR2 SMNVEV (reference sequence). With 4 bases clipped from V and 1 base from J, the junction kept 3 bases outside the gene matches. The CDR3 has 15 amino acids.

This chain joins TRBV5-1 and TRBJ1-1; TRBD1 matches at 8 bases. In germline, CDR1 is SGHRS, CDR2 YFSETQ. The J segment lost 5 bases and the V segment lost 0 bases, leaving 9 bases of the junction unmatched. The CDR3 totals 16 residues. CDR3 nucleotide sequence: TGCGCCAGCAGCTTGGACGATCCAGGGGGCACGACTGAAGCTTTCTTT. This encodes CASSLDDPGGTTEAFF.

The chain recombines TRBV6-6 with TRBJ2-5; possible D gene TRBD1, 5 bases. This CDR3 has 14 residues. The germline gives CDR1 MNHNY, CDR2 SVGAGI (reference sequence). With 6 bases removed from V and 2 bases from J, the gap between germline ends came to 13 bases. In DNA, the CDR3 is TGTGCCAGCAGACCTGACAGTCTACAAGAGACCCAGTACTTC. Protein sequence: CASRPDSLQETQYF.

The chain has TRBV5-1 and TRBJ2-1; TRBD2 aligns across 14 bases. The CDR3 has 16 residues. Looked up from germline, CDR1 is SGHRS and CDR2 is YFSETQ. With 4 bases clipped from V and 8 bases from J, the junction kept 8 bases outside the gene matches. DNA of the CDR3: TGCGCCAGCAGCCCAACGACTAGCGGGAGGGTTGATGAGCAGTTCTTC. Amino acids: CASSPTTSGRVDEQFF.

The chain couples TRBV10-2 to TRBJ1-3; D is unclear. Trimming shortened V by 3 bases and J by 0 bases, and 9 bases separated the two germline ends. Looked up from germline, CDR1 is WSHSY and CDR2 is SAAADI. This CDR3 comprises 15 residues. The CDR3 bases are TGCGCCAGCAGTGATGTCCCAGTCTCTGGAAACACCATATATTTT. Residues: CASSDVPVSGNTIYF.

J is TRBJ2-7 and V is TRBV7-8; no definite D call. CDR3 size: 12 residues. Deletions cut 5 bases from V and 3 bases from J, with 8 bases between. Germline CDR1 is SGHVS and CDR2 is FQNEAQ. CDR3 region: CASSPLGYEQYF. The CDR3 DNA is TGTGCCAGCAGCCCCCTCGGCTACGAGCAGTACTTC. The full variable domain, rest sourced from reference TRBV7-8 and TRBJ2-7, is GAGVSQSPRYKVAKRGQDVALRCDPISGHVSLFWYQQALGQGPEFLTYFQNEAQLDKSGLPSDRFFAERPEGSVSTLKIQRTQQEDSAVYLCASSPLGYEQYFGPGTRLTVT.

The gene calls are TRBV5-6 and TRBJ1-5; TRBD1 aligns across 7 bases. From germline, CDR1 is SGHDT and CDR2 YYEEEE. The CDR3 runs to 13 residues. With 4 bases clipped from V and 7 bases from J, the junction kept 5 bases outside the gene matches. In DNA, the CDR3 is TGTGCCAGCAGCATTGGACAGGCGCAGCCCCAGCATTTT. Translation: CASSIGQAQPQHF.

This clone appeared a few times. This chain joins TRBV12-5 and TRBJ2-2; 11 bases align to TRBD2. The V segment lost 0 bases and the J segment 3 bases; nucleotides outside the gene matches: 18. This CDR3 is 22 amino acids long. Germline CDR1 is LGHNT and CDR2 is FRNRAP. CDR3 region: CASGLVPLLLAGGPRDTGELFF. CDR3 DNA: TGTGCTAGTGGTTTGGTACCGCTCCTTCTAGCGGGAGGACCCCGGGACACCGGGGAGCTGTTTTTT.

The J gene is TRBJ2-1, the V gene TRBV29-1; TRBD1 matches 9 bases. Germline V CDR1 and CDR2: SQVTM, ANQGSEA. Trimming cost V 4 bases and J 4 bases; bases outside gene matches: 2. The CDR3 spans 13 residues. The CDR3 bases are TGCAGCGTTGCGGGACAGGGATACAATGAGCAGTTCTTC. It translates to CSVAGQGYNEQFF.

The chain uses TRBV30 and TRBJ2-5; 7 nucleotides agree with TRBD2. V gave up 3 bases and J gave up 2 bases; unmatched junction bases: 12. This CDR3 is 16 amino acids long. CDR1 is GTSNPN, CDR2 SVGIG, per germline (reference sequence). As DNA, the CDR3 is TGTGCCTGGAGCCCCGTATATAGCGGGTTTCAAGAGACCCAGTACTTC. Its protein is CAWSPVYSGFQETQYF.

The rearrangement uses TRBV7-2 and TRBJ1-2, with a tentative D call TRBD1 (5 bases). Trimming stripped 6 bases from V and 5 bases from J, with 16 bases between. The germline CDR1 and CDR2 sequences are SGHTA and FQGNSA. The CDR3 totals 14 residues. The CDR3 loop reads CASSGGMRSYGYTF. The CDR3 bases are TGTGCCAGCAGTGGGGGGATGCGGTCGTATGGCTACACCTTC.

The chain uses TRBV4-3 and TRBJ2-2, with D possibly being TRBD1 or TRBD2 (6 bases each). The germline V gene encodes CDR1 LGHNA and CDR2 YSLEER. V was pared by 0 bases and J by 5 bases, with 7 bases between. The CDR3 runs 14 residues. CDR3 in amino acids: CASSQEGGTGELFF. The CDR3 bases are TGCGCCAGCAGCCAAGAAGGGGGGACCGGGGAGCTGTTTTTT.

This clone was observed once. The chain combines TRBV5-8 with TRBJ2-2; D is possibly TRBD2 (5 bases). V lost 0 bases and J lost 5, with 11 bases in between. Per germline, CDR1 SGHTS and CDR2 YDEGEE. The CDR3 is 15 residues long. CDR3 nucleotide sequence: TGTGCCAGCAGCTTGGACCATACGGGGACCGGGGAGCTGTTTTTT. This sequence encodes CASSLDHTGTGELFF. The complete variable domain, with remaining parts taken from reference TRBV5-8 and TRBJ2-2, reads EAGVTQSPTHLIKTRGQQATLRCSPISGHTSVYWYQQALGLGLQFLLWYDEGEERNRGNFPPRFSGRQFPNYSSELNVNALELEDSALYLCASSLDHTGTGELFFGEGSRLTVL.

The V and J genes are TRBV11-3 and TRBJ2-2, with 14 bases fitting TRBD2. V shed 1 base and J 7 bases; nucleotides not matched to a gene: 5. Looked up from germline, CDR1 is SGHNT and CDR2 is YENEEA. The CDR3 covers 17 residues. The CDR3 loop reads CASSLGLAGGRVGELFF. The DNA for the CDR3 is TGTGCCAGCAGCTTAGGACTAGCGGGAGGGCGCGTCGGGGAGCTGTTTTTT.